These 5 T cell receptor beta chains were all obtained from the same sample, sequenced in a study of identifying expanded T cells in peripheral blood (dated by TCRdb to the late 2010s). The library was built by means of the immunoSEQ multiplex PCR assay. TCRdb took this table from immuneACCESS and kept in-frame rearrangements with V and J called. Such tables lack part of the clones; where checked against another copy, unresolved V genes explain under half of the gap, and the rest is unexplained. The sample table lists more than 80,000 clones, approximately 90% of them with a count of one. About 4% of the sample belongs to the ten largest clones. Sequences were obtained from blood. These receptors came from a person aged 18-70 years in good health.

The table lists this clone with a few counts. The chain employs TRBV19 and TRBJ1-2, with D possibly TRBD1 on 6 matching bases. The CDR3 extends over 12 amino acids. The V end lost 6 bases, the J end lost 4 bases, and 9 bases lay between the germline ends. Germline CDR1 is LNHDA and CDR2 is SQIVND (reference sequence). The CDR3 DNA is TGTGCCAGTAGCGGCAGGGGCTATGGCTACACCTTC. The encoded protein is CASSGRGYGYTF.

This rearrangement joins TRBV7-8 to TRBJ1-2; 7 bases are a match to TRBD1. Losses at the gene ends were 5 bases for V and 2 bases for J; bases not matched to a gene: 2. The germline CDR1 and CDR2 sequences are SGHVS and FQNEAQ. The CDR3 is 13 amino acids. CDR3 coding DNA: TGTGCCAGCAGCGTGACAGGGAACTATGGCTACACCTTC. This codes for CASSVTGNYGYTF.

The chain combines TRBV6-4 with TRBJ2-1, with TRBD2 identical over 13 bases. Germline trimming cut 4 bases from V and 6 bases from J; bases unmatched to any gene: 0. Germline V CDR1 and CDR2: MRHNA, SNTAGT. The CDR3 has 14 residues. CDR3 sequence: CASSGTSGSNEQFF. The DNA for the CDR3 is TGTGCCAGCAGTGGGACTAGCGGGAGCAATGAGCAGTTCTTC.

The table lists this clone with a few counts. This chain connects TRBV28 to TRBJ1-2, with 7 bases that match TRBD1. After removal of 3 bases from V and 3 bases from J, the junction contained 1 base not matched to a gene. The CDR3 is 13 residues long. Germline loops: CDR1 MDHEN, CDR2 SYDVKM. The CDR3: CASSFDRDYGYTF. The CDR3 DNA reads TGTGCCAGCAGTTTCGACAGGGACTATGGCTACACCTTC.

This chain joins TRBV18 and TRBJ2-1; 10 bases fit TRBD2. Trimming removed 6 bases from V and 0 bases from J; junction bases left unmatched: 11. The germline CDR1 and CDR2 sequences are KGHSH and LQKENI. CDR3 size: 18 residues. The CDR3 region is CASSRSRTSGSSYNEQFF. The DNA of the CDR3 is TGTGCCAGCTCCCGAAGCCGGACTAGCGGAAGCTCCTACAATGAGCAGTTCTTC.